Below are 8 T cell receptor beta chains sequenced from a single sample in a study of blood T cell repertoires in COVID-19. Generated by immunoSEQ multiplex PCR, the TCRdb table keeps only in-frame clones and is missing some. The sample includes roughly 500,000 clones, about 88% of them seen just once. The specimen sequenced was PBMCs or T cells enriched from blood (not recorded which). The receptors originated from a woman between 55 and 75 years old who had recovered from COVID-19.

The rearrangement links TRBV21-1 to TRBJ1-2. TRBV21-1 is marked as a pseudogene. This CDR3 spans 15 amino acids. CDR3 nucleotides: TGTGCCAGCAGCGAAAAAAATCCGGCGCGGTTAACCTACACCTTC. This codes for CASSEKNPARLTYTF.

The CDR3 nucleotides are TGTGCCAGTAGTATAAAAGCGGGGGGAGGCACAGATACGCAGTATTTT. It yields the protein CASSIKAGGGTDTQYF. The chain couples TRBV19 to TRBJ2-3, with TRBD2 matching 9 bases. The CDR3 sequence is 16 residues long. Looked up from germline, CDR1 is LNHDA and CDR2 is SQIVND (reference sequence). After removal of 2 bases from V and 1 base from J, the junction contained 4 bases not matched to a gene.

The rearrangement joins TRBV30 to TRBJ1-2, with a weak D call TRBD1 (6 bases). The V gene's germline CDR1 is GTSNPN and CDR2 SVGIG (reference sequence). Deletions cut 3 bases from V and 10 bases from J, with 15 bases between. The CDR3 covers 12 residues. The DNA of the CDR3 is TGTGCCTGGAGGCAGGGGTGGTGGTACTACACCTTC. Translating it yields CAWRQGWWYYTF.

The chain uses TRBV27 and TRBJ2-1; 7 nucleotides align to TRBD1. V lost 2 bases to trimming and J lost 1 base; unmatched junction nucleotides: 5. CDR3 length equals 16 residues. The germline V gene encodes CDR1 MNHEY and CDR2 SMNVEV (reference sequence). CDR3: CASSLTGTVSYNEQFF. CDR3 bases: TGTGCCAGCAGTTTAACCGGGACAGTATCCTACAATGAGCAGTTCTTC.

The chain has TRBV2 and TRBJ2-7; TRBD1 aligns across 8 bases. This CDR3 contains 13 residues. Germline CDR1 reads SNHLY; CDR2 reads FYNNEI. The trim removed 7 bases at V and 9 bases at J, leaving 11 bases unmatched. In DNA form, the CDR3 reads TGTGCCAGCACTGCGGCAGGGGGCACCAGGCAGTACGTC. Translation gives CASTAAGGTRQYV.

This clone came up once. The CDR3 here is CASSSEGGLVNEQFF. In DNA, the CDR3 is TGTGCCAGCAGCTCCGAGGGGGGGCTGGTCAATGAGCAGTTCTTC. The V and J genes are TRBV11-3 and TRBJ2-1, with D possibly being TRBD2 (7 bases). This CDR3 has 15 amino acids. Germline V lookup: CDR1 SGHNT, CDR2 YENEEA. Trimming pared 4 bases from V and 6 bases from J, leaving 16 bases between.

The chain combines TRBV5-1 with TRBJ2-5; 7 bases map to TRBD2. Germline CDR1 and CDR2: SGHRS and YFSETQ. This CDR3 comprises 14 residues. V dropped 1 base and J dropped 4; count of bases not matched to a gene: 4. DNA for the CDR3: TGCGCCAGCAGCTTGTCAGCGGGGAGAGAGACCCAGTACTTC. Amino acid sequence: CASSLSAGRETQYF.

The genes are TRBV4-1 and TRBJ1-6, with 9 positions matching TRBD1. The length of the CDR3 is 17 residues. With V trimmed by 0 bases and J by 5 bases, 5 bases remained unmatched. The V gene's germline CDR1 is MGHRA and CDR2 YSYEKL. CDR3 nucleotide sequence: TGCGCCAGCAGCCAAGATGATGGGACAGGGAATAATTCACCCCTCCACTTT. Its protein product is CASSQDDGTGNNSPLHF.